Listed here are 3 T cell receptor beta chains from one sample, sequenced in a study of neoadjuvant anti-PD-1 for oral cavity cancer. Data came from immunoSEQ multiplex PCR; TCRdb stores just in-frame clones and leaves some out. The repertoire holds just over 14,000 clones, with 65% to 80% as singletons. The sequences come from PBMCs, collected before nivolumab (anti-PD-1) treatment. These receptors were taken from a person aged 40 to 85 with oral cavity squamous cell carcinoma.

This chain connects TRBV6-1 to TRBJ2-7, with D possibly being TRBD1 (6 bases). The germline CDR1 and CDR2 sequences are MNHNS and SASEGT. This CDR3 region has 14 residues. Trimming removed 7 bases from V and 4 bases from J, with 17 bases in between. The DNA of the CDR3 is TGTGCCAGCAACCGGTTGGCACAGGGATACGAGCAGTACTTC. Amino acid sequence: CASNRLAQGYEQYF.

J is TRBJ1-1 and V is TRBV30; maybe TRBD1 (5 bases). With 0 bases removed from V and 5 bases from J, the gap between germline ends came to 10 bases. Germline V CDR1 and CDR2: GTSNPN, SVGIG (reference sequence). The CDR3 is 13 residues long. The DNA of the CDR3 is TGTGCCTGGAGTGTGGGGGGACGTACTGAAGCTTTCTTT. Translation: CAWSVGGRTEAFF. The entire variable domain, with the rest obtained from reference TRBV30 and TRBJ1-1, is as follows: SQTIHQWPATLVQPVGSPLSLECTVEGTSNPNLYWYRQAAGRGLQLLFYSVGIGQISSEVPQNLSASRPQDRQFILSSKKLLLSDSGFYLCAWSVGGRTEAFFGQGTRLTVV.

This clone showed up just a few times. The chain has TRBV30 and TRBJ1-1; D remains ambiguous. V was clipped by 4 bases and J by 0 bases, with 9 bases between them. The germline V gene encodes CDR1 GTSNPN and CDR2 SVGIG (reference sequence). The CDR3 runs 13 residues. The CDR3 DNA reads as TGTGCCTGGACAGACCCAATGAACACTGAAGCTTTCTTT. As protein: CAWTDPMNTEAFF.